This T cell receptor (beta chain) was obtained from a study of PD-L1 blockade in urothelial cancer. The overall study: When patients started atezolizumab in the mid-2010s, it was given at 1,200 mg intravenously every 3 weeks. The authors examined blood 3 weeks (second dose) and 6 weeks after treatment start.

Germline loops: CDR1 GTSNPN, CDR2 SVGIG (reference sequence). V lost 1 base to trimming and J lost 7 bases; unmatched junction nucleotides: 2. This CDR3 is 12 amino acids long. TCRdb's table, derived via immunoSEQ multiplex PCR, lists solely in-frame clones and lacks some. The sample holds about 39,000 clones, around 89% seen once. The receptor was derived from a man in his 60s with urothelial cancer. This chain joins TRBV30 and TRBJ2-7, with TRBD1 identical over 9 bases. The source material was PBMCs, sampled around atezolizumab (anti-PD-L1) treatment. CDR3 in DNA: TGTGCCTGGAGTGGACAGGGGGTAGAGCAGTACTTC. Translating it yields CAWSGQGVEQYF.